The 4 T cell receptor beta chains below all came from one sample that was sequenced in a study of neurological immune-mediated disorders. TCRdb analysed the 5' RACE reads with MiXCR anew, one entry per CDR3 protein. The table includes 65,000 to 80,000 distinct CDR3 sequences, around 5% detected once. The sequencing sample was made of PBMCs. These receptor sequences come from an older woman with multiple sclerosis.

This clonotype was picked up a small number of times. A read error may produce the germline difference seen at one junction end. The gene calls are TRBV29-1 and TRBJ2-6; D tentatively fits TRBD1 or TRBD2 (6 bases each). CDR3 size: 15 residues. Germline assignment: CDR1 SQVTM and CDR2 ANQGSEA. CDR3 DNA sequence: TGCAGCGTTGAAGACGGCGCGACGGGGGCCAAAGTCCTGACTTTC. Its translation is CSVEDGATGAKVLTF. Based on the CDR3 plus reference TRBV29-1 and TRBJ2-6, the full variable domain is SAVISQKPSRDICQRGTSLTIQCQVDSQVTMMFWYRQQPGQSLTLIATANQGSEATYESGFVIDKFPISRPNLTFSTLTVSNMSPEDSSIYLCSVEDGATGAKVLTFGAGSRLTVL.

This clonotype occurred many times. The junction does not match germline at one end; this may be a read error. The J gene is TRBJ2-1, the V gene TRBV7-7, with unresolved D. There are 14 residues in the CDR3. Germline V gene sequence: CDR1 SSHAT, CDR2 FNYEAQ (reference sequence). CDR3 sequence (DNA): TGTGCTAGCAGCTTAAGTAGGGTTTACAATGAGCAGTTCTTC. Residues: CASSLSRVYNEQFF. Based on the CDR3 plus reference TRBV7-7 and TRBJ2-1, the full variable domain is GAGVSQSPRYKVTKRGQDVTLRCDPISSHATLYWYQQALGQGPEFLTYFNYEAQPDKSGLPSDRFSAERPEGSISTLTIQRTEQRDSAMYRCASSLSRVYNEQFFGPGTRLTVL.

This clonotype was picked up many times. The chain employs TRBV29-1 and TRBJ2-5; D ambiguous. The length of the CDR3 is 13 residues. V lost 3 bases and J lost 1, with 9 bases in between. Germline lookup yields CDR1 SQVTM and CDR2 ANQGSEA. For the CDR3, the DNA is TGCAGCGTTGATGGAGCTCGCCAAGAGACCCAGTACTTC. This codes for CSVDGARQETQYF.

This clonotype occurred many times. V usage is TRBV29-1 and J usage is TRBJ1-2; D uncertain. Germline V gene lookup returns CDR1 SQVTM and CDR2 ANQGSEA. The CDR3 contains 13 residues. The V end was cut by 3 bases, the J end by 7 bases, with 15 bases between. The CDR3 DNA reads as TGCAGCGTTGAGGCAGATGCTACTATTGGCTACACCTTC. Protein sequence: CSVEADATIGYTF.